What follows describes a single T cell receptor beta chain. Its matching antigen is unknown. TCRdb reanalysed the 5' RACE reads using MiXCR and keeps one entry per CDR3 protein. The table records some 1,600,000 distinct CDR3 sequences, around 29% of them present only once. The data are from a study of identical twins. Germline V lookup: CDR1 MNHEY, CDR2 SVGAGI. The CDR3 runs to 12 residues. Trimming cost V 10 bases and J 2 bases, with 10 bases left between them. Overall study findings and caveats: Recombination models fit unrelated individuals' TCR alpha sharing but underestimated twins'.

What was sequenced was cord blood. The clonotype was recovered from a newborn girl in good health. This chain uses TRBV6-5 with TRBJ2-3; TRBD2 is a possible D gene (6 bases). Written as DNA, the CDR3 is TGTGCCACCGGACTACCCACAGATACGCAGTATTTT. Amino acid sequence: CATGLPTDTQYF.